Presented here are 32 T cell receptor beta chains from one specimen sequenced in a study of T cell repertoires in cytomegalovirus infection. No antigen is known for these receptors. TCRdb re-analysed the reads in MiXCR, keeping a single row per CDR3 protein. Among approximately 76,000 distinct CDR3 sequences listed, under 30% were seen once. Sequences were derived from CD8+ T cells from cultured PBMCs, sampled from culture after CMV antigen stimulation. The receptors stem from a human donor in good health (CMV status not recorded). Some clones in this sample may be carry-over from other donors' samples.

This chain connects TRBV3-1 to TRBJ2-1; D uncertain. V was cut by 3 bases and J by 4 bases, with 4 bases left in between. Looked up from germline, CDR1 is LGHDT and CDR2 is YNNKEL (reference sequence). The CDR3 is made up of 12 amino acids. This chain's CDR3 is CASSQLYNEQFF. The CDR3 DNA is TGTGCCAGCAGCCAGCTGTACAATGAGCAGTTCTTC.

The CDR3 protein is CASSTPLTENTGELFF. The DNA of the CDR3 is TGTGCCAGCAGCACCCCACTAACGGAGAACACCGGGGAGCTGTTTTTT. The chain employs TRBV9 and TRBJ2-2, with D hard to call. Germline CDR1 and CDR2: SGDLS and YYNGEE. The germline V and J ends were trimmed by 4 bases and 1 base, with 14 bases remaining between them. The CDR3 covers 16 residues.

This clonotype has just a few counts. The CDR3 loop is CASSPTGGGNTEAFF. DNA for the CDR3: TGTGCCAGCAGTCCGACAGGGGGGGGAAACACTGAAGCTTTCTTT. The J gene is TRBJ1-1, the V gene TRBV27; 9 bases line up with TRBD1. The V segment lost 5 bases and the J segment 2 bases; nucleotides outside the gene matches: 6. This CDR3 spans 15 amino acids. In germline, CDR1 is MNHEY, CDR2 SMNVEV (reference sequence).

This clonotype came up many times. The V and J genes are TRBV4-1 and TRBJ2-3; no clear D. The CDR3 is made up of 15 amino acids. From germline, CDR1 is MGHRA and CDR2 YSYEKL. The V end was cut by 0 bases, the J end by 0 bases, with 7 bases between. For the CDR3, the DNA is TGCGCCAGCAGCCAAGATGCTGCTAGCACAGATACGCAGTATTTT. This translates into CASSQDAASTDTQYF.

This clonotype showed up many times. The V call is TRBV7-9, the J call TRBJ2-3; no clear D. Germline V gives CDR1 SEHNR, CDR2 FQNEAQ (reference sequence). V shed 5 bases and J shed 0 bases, with 18 bases lying between them. The CDR3 spans 17 residues. The DNA for the CDR3 is TGTGCCAGCAGCGCCATGAGCCCGGCACCGAGCACAGATACGCAGTATTTT. Protein sequence: CASSAMSPAPSTDTQYF.

In this sample, this clonotype turned up many times. V is TRBV6-1 and J is TRBJ2-1, with D hard to call. The V gene's germline CDR1 is MNHNS and CDR2 SASEGT. Trimming removed 6 bases at V and 7 bases at J, with 7 bases between. The CDR3 is 11 residues long. The CDR3 DNA reads TGTGCCAGCAGGGTGAGGAATGAGCAGTTCTTC. Protein: CASRVRNEQFF.

This clonotype was counted a few times. CDR3 amino acids: CASSYSAGIVGSPLHF. CDR3 DNA: TGTGCCAGCAGTTACTCGGCGGGCATTGTTGGTTCACCCCTCCACTTT. This chain uses TRBV6-5 with TRBJ1-6; D is uncertain. The CDR3 runs to 16 residues. The germline V gene has CDR1 MNHEY and CDR2 SVGAGI. Trimming cost V 0 bases and J 9 bases, with 15 bases left between them.

There are many counts of this clonotype. V gene TRBV7-6 combines with J gene TRBJ1-1; 7 positions match TRBD1. V shed 5 bases, J shed 1 base, and the junction held 10 bases outside the gene matches. The CDR3 has 16 amino acids. CDR1 is SGHVS and CDR2 is FNYEAQ in the germline V gene. The CDR3 DNA follows: TGTGCCAGCAGCCTCTGGGCAGGGGGGGAGAACACTGAAGCTTTCTTT. This gives the protein CASSLWAGGENTEAFF.

In DNA form, the CDR3 reads TGTGCCAGCAACTCAGGGATTTTTGGCAATCAGCCCCAGCATTTT. This translates into CASNSGIFGNQPQHF. The rearrangement links TRBV28 to TRBJ1-5, with D perhaps TRBD1 (5 bases). This CDR3 is built from 15 residues. CDR1 MDHEN and CDR2 SYDVKM come from the germline V gene. The V end lost 7 bases, the J end lost 2 bases, and 15 bases lay between the germline ends. Looking up the rest from reference TRBV28 and TRBJ1-5 gives the full variable domain: DVKVTQSSRYLVKRTGEKVFLECVQDMDHENMFWYRQDPGLGLRLIYFSYDVKMKEKGDIPEGYSVSREKKERFSLILESASTNQTSMYLCASNSGIFGNQPQHFGDGTRLSIL.

This sequence joins TRBV6-6 and TRBJ2-2; D is possibly TRBD2 (6 bases). CDR1 and CDR2 (germline): MNHNY, SVGAGI (reference sequence). CDR3 length equals 17 residues. V was pared by 6 bases and J by 4 bases, with 21 bases between. The CDR3 region has the DNA TGTGCCAGCAGCCCGACGGGCAGGGAGGACGGCACCGGGGAGCTGTTTTTT. Protein product: CASSPTGREDGTGELFF.

A note on this clonotype: The junction shows a germline mismatch at one end, possibly a read error. This chain joins TRBV7-2 and TRBJ1-1; D gene uncertain. The CDR3 contains 13 residues. The germline CDR1 and CDR2 sequences are SGHTA and FQGNSA. The CDR3, as DNA: TGTGCCAGCAGCTTAGCCCCATGGACTGAAGCGTTCTTT. It codes for CASSLAPWTEAFF.

The chain joins TRBV7-3 to TRBJ2-7, with 10 bases matching TRBD2. CDR3 size: 14 residues. CDR1 and CDR2 from the germline V gene are SGHTA and FQGTGA. The ends lost 4 bases at V and 6 bases at J; junction bases unmatched: 6. The CDR3 bases are TGTGCCAGCAGCTATCTAGCGGGGGATTCCGAGCAGTACTTC. It translates to CASSYLAGDSEQYF.

This clonotype appeared many times. The rearrangement links TRBV7-9 to TRBJ2-7, with TRBD2 identical over 11 bases. CDR1 and CDR2 (germline): SEHNR, FQNEAQ (reference sequence). CDR3 length equals 14 residues. J gave up 7 bases and V 5 bases, and 7 bases lay outside the gene matches. For the CDR3, the DNA is TGTGCCAGCAGCCGTCCCGGGACTAGCGGTGAGCAGTACTTC. It is translated as CASSRPGTSGEQYF.

This chain links TRBV5-1 with TRBJ2-7, with D perhaps TRBD1 (5 bases). The CDR3 totals 15 residues. Germline CDR1 reads SGHRS; CDR2 reads YFSETQ. With 1 base removed from V and 4 bases from J, the gap between germline ends came to 15 bases. The chain's CDR3 is CASSLLSGHIYEQYF. Written as DNA, the CDR3 is TGCGCCAGCAGCTTGCTATCAGGACACATTTACGAGCAGTACTTC.

The rearrangement links TRBV29-1 to TRBJ2-2; D is ambiguous. Germline V CDR1 and CDR2: SQVTM, ANQGSEA. The length of the CDR3 is 11 residues. The ends were cut back, 4 bases at V and 6 bases at J, with 6 bases in the middle. The CDR3 sequence is CSVGTAGELFF. The CDR3 DNA reads TGCAGCGTTGGGACGGCCGGGGAGCTGTTTTTT.

In its sample, this clonotype was seen a few times. J is TRBJ1-1 and V is TRBV6-5; a weak D match, TRBD1 (6 bases). Trimming took off 0 bases at V and 5 bases at J, with 16 bases between the two ends. CDR3 size: 16 residues. Per germline, CDR1 MNHEY and CDR2 SVGAGI. As DNA, the CDR3 is TGTGCCAGCAGTTACTCGGCCTACAGGGTGGGAACTGAAGCTTTCTTT. Translated, it gives CASSYSAYRVGTEAFF.

This clonotype was observed a few times. The gene calls are TRBV27 and TRBJ1-2, with a tentative D call TRBD1 (6 bases). Germline CDR1 is MNHEY and CDR2 is SMNVEV (reference sequence). Trimming left V 3 bases short and J 0 bases short, with 11 bases between. This CDR3 region has 15 residues. The CDR3 is CASSLARGPNYGYTF. The CDR3, as DNA: TGTGCCAGCAGTTTGGCCAGGGGACCTAACTATGGCTACACCTTC.

On this clonotype: A much bigger clone sits one base away, suggesting this may be a read error. It is likely a read error, because the conserved phenylalanine at the end of the CDR3 is missing. The V and J genes are TRBV6-5 and TRBJ2-3, with TRBD2 matching over 8 bases. CDR3 length: 17 amino acids. Germline loops: CDR1 MNHEY, CDR2 SVGAGI. With V trimmed by 0 bases and J by 5 bases, 10 bases remained unmatched. DNA of the CDR3: TGTGCCAGCAGTTACTCGAACGAAGCGGGAGTCAAAGATACGCAGTATTAT. Translating gives CASSYSNEAGVKDTQYY.

This clonotype was seen at least ten times. J is TRBJ1-4 and V is TRBV12-3 or TRBV12-4, with D hard to call. The CDR3 is 15 residues long. Between the trimmed V and J ends, which lost 6 bases and 5 bases, there was a span of 16 bases. The CDR3 DNA follows: TGTGCCAGCAGAGAAGGGCGGGCGGCAAATGAAAAACTGTTTTTT. Protein product: CASREGRAANEKLFF.

This clonotype was observed a handful of times. CDR3 DNA sequence: TGTGCCAGCAGTGTAGCGGGGGGTCACAATGAGCAGTTCTTC. This encodes CASSVAGGHNEQFF. The J gene is TRBJ2-1, the V gene TRBV6-1, with TRBD2 matching over 10 bases. The CDR3 contains 14 residues. The V segment lost 4 bases and the J segment 5 bases; nucleotides outside the gene matches: 2. Germline CDR1 and CDR2: MNHNS and SASEGT.

This clonotype was seen only a few times. The V call is TRBV4-3, the J call TRBJ1-2, with 10 bases that match TRBD1. Germline V gives CDR1 LGHNA, CDR2 YSLEER. The CDR3 covers 13 residues. V shed 8 bases, J shed 6 bases, and the junction held 6 bases outside the gene matches. CDR3 protein: CASSLGTGDGYTF. The CDR3 DNA reads as TGCGCCAGCTCCCTAGGGACAGGGGATGGCTACACCTTC.

This clonotype was seen ten or more times. The chain combines TRBV27 with TRBJ2-1, with 8 bases aligning to TRBD1. V was clipped by 8 bases and J by 4 bases; unmatched bases: 7. Germline CDR1 is MNHEY and CDR2 is SMNVEV (reference sequence). CDR3 length equals 14 residues. The CDR3 region is CASSPGQAYNEQFF. In DNA form, the CDR3 reads TGTGCCAGCTCCCCGGGACAGGCGTACAATGAGCAGTTCTTC.

In this sample, this clonotype turned up many times. V gene TRBV29-1 combines with J gene TRBJ1-2; TRBD1 is a possible D gene (5 bases). Germline V gene data show CDR1 as SQVTM and CDR2 as ANQGSEA. Trimming pared 1 base from V and 2 bases from J, leaving 5 bases between. CDR3 length: 12 residues. CDR3 in amino acids: CSVEAGNYGYTF. The CDR3 region has the DNA TGCAGCGTTGAAGCAGGGAACTATGGCTACACCTTC.

This clonotype showed up just a few times. V and J are TRBV6-9 and TRBJ2-1; D is ambiguous. V lost 0 bases and J lost 1, with 7 bases in between. The V gene's germline CDR1 is MNHGY and CDR2 SVAAGI. This CDR3 has 15 amino acids. This CDR3 reads CASSYSKASYNEQFF. The CDR3 DNA sequence: TGTGCCAGCAGTTATTCAAAGGCTTCCTACAATGAGCAGTTCTTC.

The chain uses TRBV9 and TRBJ1-2; perhaps TRBD1 as D (5 bases). Germline values: CDR1 SGDLS, CDR2 YYNGEE. Trimming stripped 3 bases from V and 8 bases from J, with 26 bases between. The CDR3 covers 17 residues. Here the CDR3 DNA reads TGTGCCAGCAGCGCACTTGCACCGGGACGGGGGGAAGGAGGCTACACCTTC. This codes for CASSALAPGRGEGGYTF.

The rearrangement joins TRBV10-3 to TRBJ1-5; D uncertain. The germline V and J ends were trimmed by 10 bases and 0 bases, with 10 bases remaining between them. Germline-derived CDR1 and CDR2 are ENHRY and SYGVKD. This CDR3 has 13 amino acids. CDR3 DNA sequence: TGTGCCACCGAGGACGGTAGCAATCAGCCCCAGCATTTT. Its translation: CATEDGSNQPQHF.

V and J are TRBV5-1 and TRBJ2-5; 7 nucleotides agree with TRBD2. V gave up 2 bases and J gave up 3 bases; unmatched junction bases: 1. The CDR3 is 13 residues long. The germline CDR1 and CDR2 sequences are SGHRS and YFSETQ. This chain's CDR3 is CASSFAGEETQYF. For the CDR3, the DNA is TGCGCCAGCAGCTTCGCGGGGGAAGAGACCCAGTACTTC.

On this clonotype itself: Germline and junction disagree at one end, which may indicate a read error. The CDR3 nucleotides are TGTGTCAGTAGTATGACACGATACACCGGGGAGCTGTTTTTT. This gives the protein CVSSMTRYTGELFF. The chain recombines TRBV19 with TRBJ2-2; D gene unclear. The germline V gene encodes CDR1 LNHDA and CDR2 SQIVND (reference sequence). The CDR3 length is 14 residues.

In its sample, this clonotype was seen a few times. The chain combines TRBV10-3 with TRBJ2-3; D gene ambiguous. Trimming stripped 6 bases from V and 0 bases from J, with 13 bases between. Per germline, CDR1 ENHRY and CDR2 SYGVKD. The CDR3 is 15 residues long. CDR3 loop: CAISTADTSTDTQYF. The CDR3 nucleotides read TGTGCCATCAGCACAGCAGACACTAGCACAGATACGCAGTATTTT.

V gene TRBV5-4 combines with J gene TRBJ1-5; D unclear. The CDR3 is made up of 13 amino acids. The germline V and J ends were trimmed by 0 bases and 3 bases, with 4 bases remaining between them. Germline V gives CDR1 SGHNT, CDR2 YYREEE (reference sequence). CDR3 sequence reads: CASSLGTNQPQHF. CDR3 nucleotides: TGTGCCAGCAGCTTGGGCACCAATCAGCCCCAGCATTTT.

This sequence joins TRBV6-2 or TRBV6-3 and TRBJ1-3; no clear D gene. The CDR3 is made up of 12 amino acids. V was cut by 4 bases and J by 9 bases, with 10 bases left in between. Germline CDR1 MNHEY, CDR2 SVGEGT. This CDR3 is CASSSTDLTIYF. The CDR3 nucleotides are TGTGCCAGCAGTTCGACCGATCTCACCATATATTTT.

This clonotype came up many times. This sequence joins TRBV15 and TRBJ2-7, with D uncertain. The V end lost 1 base, the J end lost 0 bases, and 7 bases lay between the germline ends. The CDR3 runs 14 residues. Germline CDR1 LNHNV, CDR2 YYDKDF (reference sequence). The CDR3 sequence: CATSRADGSYEQYF. The CDR3 region has the DNA TGTGCCACCAGCAGAGCTGACGGCTCCTACGAGCAGTACTTC.